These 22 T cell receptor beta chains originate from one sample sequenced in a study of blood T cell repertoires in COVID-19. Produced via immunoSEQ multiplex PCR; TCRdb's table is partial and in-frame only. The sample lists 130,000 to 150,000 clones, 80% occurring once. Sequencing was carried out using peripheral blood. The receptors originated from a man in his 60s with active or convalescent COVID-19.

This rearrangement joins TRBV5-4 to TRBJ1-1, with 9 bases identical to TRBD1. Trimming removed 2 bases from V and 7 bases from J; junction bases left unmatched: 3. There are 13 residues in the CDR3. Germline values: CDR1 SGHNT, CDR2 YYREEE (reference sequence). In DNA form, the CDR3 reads TGTGCCAGCAGCTTAGAGGACAGGGGTGAAGCTTTCTTT. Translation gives CASSLEDRGEAFF. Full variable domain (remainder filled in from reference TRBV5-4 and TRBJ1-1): ETGVTQSPTHLIKTRGQQVTLRCSSQSGHNTVSWYQQALGQGPQFIFQYYREEENGRGNFPPRFSGLQFPNYSSELNVNALELDDSALYLCASSLEDRGEAFFGQGTRLTVV.

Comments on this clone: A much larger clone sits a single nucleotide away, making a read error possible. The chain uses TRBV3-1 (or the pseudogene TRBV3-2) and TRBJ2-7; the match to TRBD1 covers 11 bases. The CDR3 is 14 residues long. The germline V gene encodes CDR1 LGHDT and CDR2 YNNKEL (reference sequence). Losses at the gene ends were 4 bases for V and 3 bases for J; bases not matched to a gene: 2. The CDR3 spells CASSPGQGGYEQYF. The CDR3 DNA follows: TGTGCCAGCAGCCCGGGACAGGGGGGCTACGAGCAGTACTTC.

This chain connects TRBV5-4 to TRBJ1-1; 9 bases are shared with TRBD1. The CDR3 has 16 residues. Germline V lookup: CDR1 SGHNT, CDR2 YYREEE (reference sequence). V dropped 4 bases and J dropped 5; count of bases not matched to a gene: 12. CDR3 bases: TGTGCCAGCAGCATACCGGGACAGGGACGACTTACTGAAGCTTTCTTT. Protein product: CASSIPGQGRLTEAFF.

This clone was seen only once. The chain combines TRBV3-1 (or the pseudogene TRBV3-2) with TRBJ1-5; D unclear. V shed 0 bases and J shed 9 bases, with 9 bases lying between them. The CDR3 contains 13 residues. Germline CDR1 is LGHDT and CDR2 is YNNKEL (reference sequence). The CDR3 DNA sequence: TGTGCCAGCAGCCAAGACCCCCCGGTGCCCCAGCATTTT. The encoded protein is CASSQDPPVPQHF.

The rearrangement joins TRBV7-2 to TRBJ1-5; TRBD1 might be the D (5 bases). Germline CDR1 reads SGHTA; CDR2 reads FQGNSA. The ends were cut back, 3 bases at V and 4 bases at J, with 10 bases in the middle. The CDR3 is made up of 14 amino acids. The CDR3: CASSLVEGNQPQHF. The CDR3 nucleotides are TGTGCCAGCAGCTTGGTGGAGGGGAATCAGCCCCAGCATTTT.

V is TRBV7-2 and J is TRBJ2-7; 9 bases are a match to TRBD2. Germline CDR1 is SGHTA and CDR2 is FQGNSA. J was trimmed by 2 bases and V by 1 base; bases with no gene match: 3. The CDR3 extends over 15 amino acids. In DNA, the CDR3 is TGTGCCAGCAGCTTAGATAGCGGGAGAGCCTACGAGCAGTACTTC. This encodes CASSLDSGRAYEQYF.

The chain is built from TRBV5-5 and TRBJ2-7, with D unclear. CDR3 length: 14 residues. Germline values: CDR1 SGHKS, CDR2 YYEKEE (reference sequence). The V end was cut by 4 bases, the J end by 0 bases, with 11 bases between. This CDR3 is CASSDLISSYEQYF. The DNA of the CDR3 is TGTGCCAGCAGCGACTTAATCTCCTCCTACGAGCAGTACTTC.

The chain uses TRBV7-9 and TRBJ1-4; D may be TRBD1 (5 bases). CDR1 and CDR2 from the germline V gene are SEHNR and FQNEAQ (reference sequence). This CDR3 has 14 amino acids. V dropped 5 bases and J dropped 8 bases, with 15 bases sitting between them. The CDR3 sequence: CASSPGGSREKLFF. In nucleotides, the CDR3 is TGTGCCAGCAGCCCCGGGGGGTCCAGGGAAAAACTGTTTTTT.

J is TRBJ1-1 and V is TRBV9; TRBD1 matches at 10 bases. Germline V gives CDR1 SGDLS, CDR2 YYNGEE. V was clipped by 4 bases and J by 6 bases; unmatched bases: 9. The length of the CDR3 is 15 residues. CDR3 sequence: CASSPRGTGASEAFF. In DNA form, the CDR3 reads TGTGCCAGCAGCCCAAGAGGGACAGGGGCTTCTGAAGCTTTCTTT.

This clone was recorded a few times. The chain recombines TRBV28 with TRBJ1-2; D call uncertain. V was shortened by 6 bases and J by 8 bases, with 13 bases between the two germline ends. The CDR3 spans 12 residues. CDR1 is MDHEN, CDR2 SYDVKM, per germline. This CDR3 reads CASSPVSFGYTF. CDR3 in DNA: TGTGCCAGCAGCCCTGTGTCGTTCGGCTACACCTTC.

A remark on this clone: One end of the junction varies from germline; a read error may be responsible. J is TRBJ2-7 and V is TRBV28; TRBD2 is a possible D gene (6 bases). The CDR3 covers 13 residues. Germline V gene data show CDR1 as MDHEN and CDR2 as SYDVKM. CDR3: CASCFDWVGGQYF. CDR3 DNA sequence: TGTGCCAGCTGTTTCGACTGGGTGGGGGGGCAGTACTTC.

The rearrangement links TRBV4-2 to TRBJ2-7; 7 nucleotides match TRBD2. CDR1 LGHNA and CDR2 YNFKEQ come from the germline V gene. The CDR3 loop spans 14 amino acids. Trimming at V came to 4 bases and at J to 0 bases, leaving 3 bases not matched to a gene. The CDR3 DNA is TGTGCCAGCAGCCTTCGACTAGCCTCCTACGAGCAGTACTTC. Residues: CASSLRLASYEQYF.

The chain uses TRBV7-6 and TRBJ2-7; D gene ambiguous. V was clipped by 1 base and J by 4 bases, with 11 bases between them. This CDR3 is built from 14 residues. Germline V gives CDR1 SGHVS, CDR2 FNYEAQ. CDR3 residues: CASSLGGAQYEQYF. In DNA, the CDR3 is TGTGCCAGCAGCTTAGGCGGAGCACAATACGAGCAGTACTTC.

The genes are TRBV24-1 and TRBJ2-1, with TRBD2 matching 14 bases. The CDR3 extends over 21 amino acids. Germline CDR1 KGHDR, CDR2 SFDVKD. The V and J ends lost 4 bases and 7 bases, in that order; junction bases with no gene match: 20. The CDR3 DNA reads TGTGCCACCAGTGACGCGGGGGGTGGGACTAGCGGGAGCCTTACGAGGAATGAGCAGTTCTTC. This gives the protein CATSDAGGGTSGSLTRNEQFF.

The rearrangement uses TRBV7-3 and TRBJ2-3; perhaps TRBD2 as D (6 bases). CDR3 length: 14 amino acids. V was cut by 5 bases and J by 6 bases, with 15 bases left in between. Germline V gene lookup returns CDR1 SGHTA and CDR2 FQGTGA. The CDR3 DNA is TGTGCCAGCAGCCCCGGGGGTGGGCGCGATACGCAGTATTTT. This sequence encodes CASSPGGGRDTQYF.

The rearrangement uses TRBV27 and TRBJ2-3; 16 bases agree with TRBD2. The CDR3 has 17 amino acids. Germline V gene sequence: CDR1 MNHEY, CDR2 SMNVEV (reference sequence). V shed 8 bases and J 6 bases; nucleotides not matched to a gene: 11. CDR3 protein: CASGVSGTSGRADTQYF. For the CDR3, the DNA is TGTGCCAGCGGAGTGTCCGGGACTAGCGGGAGGGCCGATACGCAGTATTTT.

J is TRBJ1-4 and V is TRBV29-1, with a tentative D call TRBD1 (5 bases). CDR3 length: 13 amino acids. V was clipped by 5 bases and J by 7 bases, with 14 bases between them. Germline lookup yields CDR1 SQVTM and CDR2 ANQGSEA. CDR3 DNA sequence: TGCAGCGTTACCGGGACTTGGGGTGAAAAACTGTTTTTT. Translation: CSVTGTWGEKLFF.

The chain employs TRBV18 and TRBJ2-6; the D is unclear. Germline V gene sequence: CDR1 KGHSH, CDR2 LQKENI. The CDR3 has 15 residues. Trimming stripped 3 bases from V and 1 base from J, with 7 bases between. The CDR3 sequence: CASSPRGSGANVLTF. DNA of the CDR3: TGTGCCAGCTCACCGCGAGGTTCTGGGGCCAACGTCCTGACTTTC.

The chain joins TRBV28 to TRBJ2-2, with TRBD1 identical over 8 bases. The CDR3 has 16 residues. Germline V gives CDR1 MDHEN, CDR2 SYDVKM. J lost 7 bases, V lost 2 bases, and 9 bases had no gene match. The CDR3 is CASSLQDRGGYGELFF. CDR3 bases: TGTGCCAGCAGTTTACAAGACAGGGGAGGATACGGGGAGCTGTTTTTT.

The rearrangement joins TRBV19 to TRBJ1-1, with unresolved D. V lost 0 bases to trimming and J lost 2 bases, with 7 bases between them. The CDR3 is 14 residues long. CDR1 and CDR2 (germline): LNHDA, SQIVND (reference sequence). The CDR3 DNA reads TGTGCCAGTAGTATAGATACAATAAACACTGAAGCTTTCTTT. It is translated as CASSIDTINTEAFF.

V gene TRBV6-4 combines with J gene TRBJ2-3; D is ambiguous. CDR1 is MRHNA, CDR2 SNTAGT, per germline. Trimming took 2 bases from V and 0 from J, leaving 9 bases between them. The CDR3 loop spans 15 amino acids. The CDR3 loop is CASSDQGGSTDTQYF. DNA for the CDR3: TGTGCCAGCAGTGACCAAGGCGGAAGCACAGATACGCAGTATTTT.

The CDR3 nucleotides read TGTGCCTGGACGAGGACAGGGTATTCTGAGCAGTTCTTC. It yields the protein CAWTRTGYSEQFF. The chain employs TRBV30 and TRBJ2-1; TRBD1 matches at 8 bases. Germline V lookup: CDR1 GTSNPN, CDR2 SVGIG (reference sequence). The CDR3 totals 13 residues. With 4 bases clipped from V and 9 bases from J, the junction kept 8 bases outside the gene matches.